The 23 T cell receptor beta chains below all came from one sample that was sequenced in a study of T cells after somatic rescue of genetic block. Assay: immunoSEQ multiplex PCR; the TCRdb copy retains only in-frame clones and omits some. The table has 70,000 or so clones, just under 95% seen once. Sequencing was performed on peripheral blood mononuclear cells (PBMCs). These receptors came from a man aged 40-49 years.

The sample holds one count of this clone. This CDR3 is CASSSVRQYQETQYF. CDR3 in DNA: TGTGCCAGCAGCTCGGTCAGGCAGTACCAAGAGACCCAGTACTTC. The chain joins TRBV5-6 to TRBJ2-5; no clear D gene. The V gene lost 3 bases and the J gene lost 0 bases, with 12 bases spanning the gap. Germline V gives CDR1 SGHDT, CDR2 YYEEEE. This CDR3 is built from 15 residues.

The V gene is TRBV7-2, the J gene TRBJ2-3; TRBD2 agrees at 7 bases. Germline V lookup: CDR1 SGHTA, CDR2 FQGNSA. Germline trimming cut 5 bases from V and 0 bases from J; bases unmatched to any gene: 2. This CDR3 comprises 14 residues. CDR3 DNA: TGTGCCAGCAGCCCCGGGGGGAGCACAGATACGCAGTATTTT. It is translated as CASSPGGSTDTQYF.

V usage is TRBV11-3 and J usage is TRBJ2-3; no clear D. The CDR3 is 14 residues long. Germline assignment: CDR1 SGHNT and CDR2 YENEEA. Trimming removed 1 base from V and 0 bases from J, with 5 bases in between. The CDR3 sequence: CASSLGGSTDTQYF. For the CDR3, the DNA is TGTGCCAGCAGCTTAGGAGGCAGCACAGATACGCAGTATTTT.

The V and J genes are TRBV25-1 and TRBJ2-1, with D possibly matching TRBD2 (5 bases). Germline CDR1 MGHDK, CDR2 SYGVNS. The V end lost 1 base, the J end lost 9 bases, and 13 bases lay between the germline ends. The CDR3 loop spans 14 amino acids. CDR3 DNA: TGTGCCAGCAGTGAATCGGGAAGCATGGCTGAGCAGTTCTTC. This codes for CASSESGSMAEQFF.

This chain links TRBV9 with TRBJ2-5, with a weak D call TRBD1 (5 bases). The V end lost 4 bases, the J end lost 2 bases, and 12 bases lay between the germline ends. From germline, CDR1 is SGDLS and CDR2 YYNGEE. This CDR3 has 14 amino acids. This CDR3 reads CASSFQGQQETQYF. Written as DNA, the CDR3 is TGTGCCAGCAGCTTCCAGGGTCAACAAGAGACCCAGTACTTC.

The CDR3 is CASNPGPGGNTEAFF. DNA of the CDR3: TGTGCCAGCAACCCGGGACCCGGAGGGAACACTGAAGCTTTCTTT. This chain connects TRBV6-6 to TRBJ1-1; the D gene is possibly TRBD1 (5 bases). The CDR3 covers 15 residues. Germline CDR1 MNHNY, CDR2 SVGAGI (reference sequence). The V gene lost 7 bases and the J gene lost 1 base, with 16 bases spanning the gap.

The chain's CDR3 is CASSQRGTTDTQYF. The CDR3 bases are TGTGCCAGTAGCCAGCGGGGGACCACAGATACGCAGTATTTT. The chain has TRBV19 and TRBJ2-3, with 8 bases fitting TRBD2. Germline V gene data show CDR1 as LNHDA and CDR2 as SQIVND (reference sequence). Trimming at V came to 6 bases and at J to 2 bases, leaving 4 bases not matched to a gene. The CDR3 totals 14 residues.

The V and J genes are TRBV5-6 and TRBJ2-7; maybe TRBD2 (7 bases). This CDR3 has 13 amino acids. Trimming took off 5 bases at V and 10 bases at J, with 19 bases between the two ends. Per germline, CDR1 SGHDT and CDR2 YYEEEE. The chain's CDR3 is CASRNPGGPRQYF. Written as DNA, the CDR3 is TGTGCCAGCAGGAATCCGGGGGGCCCACGACAGTACTTC.

The CDR3, as DNA: TGTGCCAGCAGCTCCTATAAGACATACCAGGATACGCAGTATTTT. Translation: CASSSYKTYQDTQYF. The chain combines TRBV7-2 with TRBJ2-3, with unresolved D. The CDR3 is 15 amino acids. V lost 4 bases and J 6 bases, leaving 17 bases between the germline ends. Germline CDR1 reads SGHTA; CDR2 reads FQGNSA.

V is TRBV11-2 and J is TRBJ1-3, with TRBD1 matching 8 bases. CDR3 length equals 15 residues. CDR1 and CDR2 from the germline V gene are SGHAT and FQNNGV. V shed 4 bases and J 1 base; nucleotides not matched to a gene: 3. The CDR3 loop reads CASSSYRGSGNTIYF. CDR3 DNA: TGTGCCAGCAGCTCATACAGGGGGTCTGGAAACACCATATATTTT.

The chain joins TRBV27 to TRBJ1-6; D gene uncertain. Germline V CDR1 and CDR2: MNHEY, SMNVEV (reference sequence). The germline V and J ends were trimmed by 1 base and 8 bases, with 9 bases remaining between them. The length of the CDR3 is 14 residues. The CDR3 loop reads CASSLYAGYSPLHF. The CDR3 nucleotides read TGTGCCAGCAGTTTATATGCAGGTTATTCACCCCTCCACTTT.

This clone is a singleton in its sample. V is TRBV28 and J is TRBJ1-5; D is uncertain. The CDR3 covers 14 residues. Germline values: CDR1 MDHEN, CDR2 SYDVKM. V was trimmed by 6 bases and J by 0 bases, leaving 9 bases between them. Here the CDR3 reads CASSEQDSNQPQHF. The CDR3 nucleotides read TGTGCCAGCAGCGAACAAGATAGCAATCAGCCCCAGCATTTT.

The chain is built from TRBV27 and TRBJ2-2; 9 nucleotides agree with TRBD2. This CDR3 region has 15 residues. Germline CDR1 and CDR2: MNHEY and SMNVEV (reference sequence). V was pared by 6 bases and J by 6 bases, with 8 bases of the junction left unmatched. DNA for the CDR3: TGTGCCAGCAGCCGAAGGGCGGGGGGGGCCGGGGAGCTGTTTTTT. Encoded protein: CASSRRAGGAGELFF.

The chain combines TRBV4-3 with TRBJ1-5; maybe TRBD1 (6 bases). The CDR3 contains 17 residues. Germline V gene sequence: CDR1 LGHNA, CDR2 YSLEER. Trimming left V 0 bases short and J 5 bases short, with 17 bases between. Here the CDR3 DNA reads TGCGCCAGCAGCCAAGATATGTGGACAGAGGGGGATCAGCCCCAGCATTTT. This sequence encodes CASSQDMWTEGDQPQHF.

This clone was recorded once. The chain carries TRBV18 and TRBJ1-2; 7 bases align to TRBD1. Germline V gene sequence: CDR1 KGHSH, CDR2 LQKENI. This CDR3 is built from 14 residues. V was clipped by 2 bases and J by 2 bases; unmatched bases: 2. The DNA for the CDR3 is TGTGCCAGCTCACCAGGGACAGTAAACTATGGCTACACCTTC. Translating it yields CASSPGTVNYGYTF.

With respect to this clone: This CDR3 is missing its conserved last phenylalanine or tryptophan, likely due to a read error. No DNA is shown, since the ends of the CDR3 on it are uncertain; the CDR3 is the one TCRdb lists. This sequence joins TRBV7-9 and TRBJ1-1; the table calls TRBD1, which could not be checked here. Germline lookup yields CDR1 SEHNR and CDR2 FQNEAQ (reference sequence). Termini included, the CDR3 measures 12 amino acids. The CDR3: CASQGNDDSLIV.

Only one count was recorded for this clone. The chain uses TRBV9 and TRBJ2-2; the match to TRBD2 covers 10 bases. Germline V gene lookup returns CDR1 SGDLS and CDR2 YYNGEE. The CDR3 is made up of 16 amino acids. The V gene end was trimmed by 2 bases and the J gene end by 8 bases; junction bases not matched to a gene: 9. The CDR3 reads CASSVGLAGALGELFF. The CDR3 DNA reads TGTGCCAGCAGCGTTGGGCTAGCGGGGGCCCTAGGGGAGCTGTTTTTT.

CDR3 sequence: CASSLSFGQQETQYF. The CDR3 DNA sequence: TGCGCCAGCAGCTTGTCCTTTGGACAGCAAGAGACCCAGTACTTC. The V and J genes are TRBV5-1 and TRBJ2-5, with D maybe TRBD1 (6 bases). In germline, CDR1 is SGHRS, CDR2 YFSETQ. V gave up 1 base and J gave up 2 bases, with 12 bases separating them. The CDR3 covers 15 residues.

This clone was counted once. The chain is built from TRBV7-2 and TRBJ1-5, with D perhaps matching TRBD1 (5 bases). Deletions cut 3 bases from V and 4 bases from J, with 16 bases between. Per germline, CDR1 SGHTA and CDR2 FQGNSA. The CDR3 has 16 amino acids. The CDR3 spells CASSLEGLVRNQPQHF. In DNA, the CDR3 is TGTGCCAGCAGCTTGGAGGGGTTGGTCAGAAATCAGCCCCAGCATTTT.

The chain employs TRBV19 and TRBJ2-1, with D hard to call. Trimming cost V 5 bases and J 6 bases, with 11 bases left between them. CDR3 length equals 13 residues. Germline-derived CDR1 and CDR2 are LNHDA and SQIVND (reference sequence). CDR3 region: CASSAYWGNEQFF. The CDR3 nucleotides read TGTGCCAGTAGTGCCTACTGGGGCAATGAGCAGTTCTTC.

The chain combines TRBV15 with TRBJ1-1; D remains ambiguous. The CDR3 has 13 residues. V was pared by 0 bases and J by 10 bases, with 12 bases between. Germline V CDR1 and CDR2: LNHNV, YYDKDF (reference sequence). The CDR3 spells CATSRDGPRGAFF. DNA for the CDR3: TGTGCCACCAGCAGAGATGGGCCCCGAGGAGCTTTCTTT. Complete variable domain (other parts from reference TRBV15 and TRBJ1-1): DAMVIQNPRYQVTQFGKPVTLSCSQTLNHNVMYWYQQKSSQAPKLLFHYYDKDFNNEADTPDNFQSRRPNTSFCFLDIRSPGLGDTAMYLCATSRDGPRGAFFGQGTRLTVV.

The chain links TRBV6-6 to TRBJ1-1; D not resolved. CDR3 length equals 13 residues. Germline V gene sequence: CDR1 MNHNY, CDR2 SVGAGI (reference sequence). The V end was cut by 5 bases, the J end by 1 base, with 8 bases between. The CDR3 DNA reads as TGTGCCAGCAGTCGTGGGAGGAACACTGAAGCTTTCTTT. Amino acids: CASSRGRNTEAFF.

The rearrangement links TRBV2 to TRBJ2-1, with D possibly matching TRBD1 (5 bases). Germline CDR1 is SNHLY and CDR2 is FYNNEI. Trimming left V 7 bases short and J 6 bases short, with 16 bases between. This CDR3 spans 14 amino acids. The CDR3 loop is CASKWTDTSNEQFF. CDR3 bases: TGTGCCAGCAAATGGACGGACACCTCCAATGAGCAGTTCTTC.